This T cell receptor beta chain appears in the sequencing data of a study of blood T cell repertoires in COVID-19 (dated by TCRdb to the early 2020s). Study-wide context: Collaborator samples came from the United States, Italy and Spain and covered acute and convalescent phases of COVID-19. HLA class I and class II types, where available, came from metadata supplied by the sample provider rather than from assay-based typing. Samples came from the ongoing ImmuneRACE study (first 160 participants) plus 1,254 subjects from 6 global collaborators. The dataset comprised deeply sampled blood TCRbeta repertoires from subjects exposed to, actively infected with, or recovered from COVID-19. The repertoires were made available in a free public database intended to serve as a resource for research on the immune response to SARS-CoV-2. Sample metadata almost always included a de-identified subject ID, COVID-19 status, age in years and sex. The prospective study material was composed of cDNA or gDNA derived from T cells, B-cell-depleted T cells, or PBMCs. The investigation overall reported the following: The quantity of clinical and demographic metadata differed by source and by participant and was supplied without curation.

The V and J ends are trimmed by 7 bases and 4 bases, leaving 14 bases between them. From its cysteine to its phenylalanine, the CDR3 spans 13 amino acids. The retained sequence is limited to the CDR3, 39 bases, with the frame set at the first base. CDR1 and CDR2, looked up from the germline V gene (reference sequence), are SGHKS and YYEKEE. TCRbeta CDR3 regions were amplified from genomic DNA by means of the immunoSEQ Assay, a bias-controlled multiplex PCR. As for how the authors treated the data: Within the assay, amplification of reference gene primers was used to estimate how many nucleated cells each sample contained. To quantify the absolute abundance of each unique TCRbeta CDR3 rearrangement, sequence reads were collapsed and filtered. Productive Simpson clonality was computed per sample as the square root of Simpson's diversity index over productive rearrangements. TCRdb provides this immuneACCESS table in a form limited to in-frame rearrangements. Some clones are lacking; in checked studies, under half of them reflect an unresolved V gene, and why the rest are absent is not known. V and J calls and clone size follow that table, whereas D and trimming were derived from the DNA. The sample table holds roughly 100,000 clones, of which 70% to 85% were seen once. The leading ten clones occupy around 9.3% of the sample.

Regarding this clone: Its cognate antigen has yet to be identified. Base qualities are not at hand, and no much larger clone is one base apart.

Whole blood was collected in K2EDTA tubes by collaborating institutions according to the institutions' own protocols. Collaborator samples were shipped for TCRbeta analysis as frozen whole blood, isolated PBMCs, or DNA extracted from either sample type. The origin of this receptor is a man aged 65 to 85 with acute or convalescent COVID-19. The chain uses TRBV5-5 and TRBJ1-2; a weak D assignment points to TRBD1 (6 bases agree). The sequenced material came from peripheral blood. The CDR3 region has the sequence CASDLTGSYGYTF. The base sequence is TGTGCCAGCGACCTGACAGGCTCCTATGGCTACACCTTC. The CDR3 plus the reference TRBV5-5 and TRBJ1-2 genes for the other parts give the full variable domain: DAGVTQSPTHLIKTRGQQVTLRCSPISGHKSVSWYQQVLGQGPQFIFQYYEKEERGRGNFPDRFSARQFPNYSSELNVNALLLGDSALYLCASDLTGSYGYTFGSGTRLTVV.